The clone carrying this TCR beta chain was seen once. These data belong to a study of cytotoxic CD8 clonotypes in ibrutinib-treated CLL. As for the study in general: Recorded responses included around 24 partial and 2 complete; following median about 70 months, 14 stayed remitted and roughly 12 progressed.

Sequencing used immunoSEQ multiplex PCR; TCRdb keeps in-frame clones, though not all of them. The sample includes 330,000 or so clones, approximately 67% of them seen just once. V was trimmed by 1 base and J by 6 bases, leaving 24 bases between them. The CDR3 is made up of 18 amino acids. The germline V gene has CDR1 MDHEN and CDR2 SYDVKM. The chain has TRBV28 and TRBJ2-5, with a possible D match to TRBD1 (6 bases). The source of this sequence is a human donor with chronic lymphocytic leukemia. The sample here was PBMCs, taken after 36 months of ibrutinib treatment. CDR3 sequence reads: CASSLSWGHQGSVKTQYF. The CDR3 coding sequence is TGTGCCAGCAGTTTATCTTGGGGGCACCAGGGCAGTGTAAAGACCCAGTACTTC.